This passage covers 18 T cell receptor beta chains from one sample sequenced in a study of T-cell memory formation after mild COVID-19. One entry per CDR3 protein results from TCRdb running MiXCR on the 5' RACE reads. The data show almost 250,000 distinct CDR3 sequences, 15% to 17% seen once. Sample: PBMCs or a T cell subset sorted from them (not recorded which). The receptors shown here come from an adult woman who had mild COVID-19 (a few samples of this study predate the infection). Cell type and time point are not known.

The chain joins TRBV18 to TRBJ2-1, with no clear D. The CDR3 is 17 amino acids. V was pared by 2 bases and J by 0 bases, with 14 bases between. Germline lookup yields CDR1 KGHSH and CDR2 LQKENI. Here the CDR3 reads CASSPLGPQRSYNEQFF. The CDR3 DNA sequence: TGTGCCAGCTCACCATTGGGTCCCCAACGCTCCTACAATGAGCAGTTCTTC.

The sample holds a few counts of this clonotype. J is TRBJ2-2 and V is TRBV4-3; 13 nucleotides match TRBD2. The J segment lost 5 bases and the V segment lost 3 bases, leaving 6 bases of the junction unmatched. Germline CDR1 reads LGHNA; CDR2 reads YSLEER. This CDR3 has 17 residues. The CDR3 DNA reads TGCGCCAGCAGCCACCCACCGGGACTAGCGGGAACCGGGGAGCTGTTTTTT. As protein: CASSHPPGLAGTGELFF.

This clonotype has a handful of counts. The J gene is TRBJ1-2, the V gene TRBV12-3 or TRBV12-4; D is ambiguous. Trimming shortened V by 4 bases and J by 3 bases, and 15 bases separated the two germline ends. This CDR3 has 15 residues. This chain's CDR3 is CASSYGRGLHYGYTF. The CDR3 coding sequence is TGTGCCAGCAGTTACGGACGAGGCCTCCACTATGGCTACACCTTC.

The gene calls are TRBV12-3 or TRBV12-4 and TRBJ2-5, with D uncertain. The length of the CDR3 is 14 residues. V was clipped by 0 bases and J by 2 bases, with 7 bases between them. CDR3 sequence reads: CASSLAPIQETQYF. The CDR3 DNA sequence: TGTGCCAGCAGTTTAGCGCCTATTCAAGAGACCCAGTACTTC.

The chain combines TRBV18 with TRBJ2-4; D uncertain. Germline CDR1 reads KGHSH; CDR2 reads LQKENI. CDR3 length equals 15 residues. Trimming removed 1 base at V and 4 bases at J, with 11 bases between. The CDR3 loop is CASSPRVGSKNIQYF. The CDR3 region has the DNA TGTGCCAGCTCACCACGGGTGGGGTCGAAAAACATTCAGTACTTC.

This chain joins TRBV27 and TRBJ2-7, with TRBD1 matching 9 bases. The CDR3 loop spans 12 amino acids. The germline V gene has CDR1 MNHEY and CDR2 SMNVEV (reference sequence). Unmatched junction bases numbered 2, after V lost 4 bases and J lost 7 bases. The CDR3 loop is CASSSGQGEQYF. Here the CDR3 DNA reads TGTGCCAGCAGTTCGGGACAGGGTGAGCAGTACTTC.

This rearrangement joins TRBV15 to TRBJ2-7; D may be TRBD1 or TRBD2 (5 bases each). The CDR3 runs 14 residues. Germline V gene sequence: CDR1 LNHNV, CDR2 YYDKDF (reference sequence). The V gene lost 5 bases and the J gene lost 3 bases, with 14 bases spanning the gap. CDR3 sequence (DNA): TGTGCCACCAGCGAAACAGGAGGTCGCTACGAGCAGTACTTC. Protein: CATSETGGRYEQYF.

This clonotype was observed a few times. This chain links TRBV12-3 or TRBV12-4 with TRBJ2-7; 9 bases line up with TRBD2. The CDR3 is made up of 15 amino acids. J lost 1 base, V lost 5 bases, and 6 bases had no gene match. CDR3 amino acids: CASSPQRGASYEQYF. In nucleotides, the CDR3 is TGTGCCAGCAGTCCCCAGCGGGGGGCTTCCTACGAGCAGTACTTC.

The CDR3 DNA follows: TGTGCCAGCAGCTTTAGGCAGGTTGCAAATGAGCAGTTCTTC. It encodes CASSFRQVANEQFF. The chain uses TRBV5-6 and TRBJ2-1; D unresolved. V lost 2 bases, J lost 7 bases, and 13 bases lay in between. Germline V gene data show CDR1 as SGHDT and CDR2 as YYEEEE. This CDR3 contains 14 residues.

This clonotype was seen only a few times. The chain is built from TRBV10-2 and TRBJ2-2; TRBD2 agrees at 14 bases. The CDR3 sequence is 18 residues long. V trimming: 0 bases; J trimming: 5 bases; junction bases outside the gene matches: 5. CDR1 WSHSY and CDR2 SAAADI come from the germline V gene. CDR3 DNA sequence: TGCGCCAGCAGTGAGTCGAGACTAGCGGGAGGGCCAACCGGGGAGCTGTTTTTT. Its translation is CASSESRLAGGPTGELFF.

CDR3 nucleotide sequence: TGTGCTAGTGGTTTGGTACCTTCAGAGGAAAAACTGTTTTTT. Residues: CASGLVPSEEKLFF. The chain links TRBV12-5 to TRBJ1-4; D is unresolved. The length of the CDR3 is 14 residues. The ends were cut back, 0 bases at V and 8 bases at J, with 10 bases in the middle. The germline V gene has CDR1 LGHNT and CDR2 FRNRAP.

The J gene is TRBJ2-4, the V gene TRBV6-5, with D unresolved. Germline-derived CDR1 and CDR2 are MNHEY and SVGAGI. V dropped 0 bases and J dropped 5 bases, with 8 bases sitting between them. The CDR3 has 14 residues. The CDR3 here is CASSYSAVENIQYF. DNA of the CDR3: TGTGCCAGCAGTTACTCGGCAGTGGAAAACATTCAGTACTTC.

V usage is TRBV11-2 and J usage is TRBJ2-6; 7 nucleotides match TRBD1. The CDR3 runs to 16 residues. Looked up from germline, CDR1 is SGHAT and CDR2 is FQNNGV. The J segment lost 2 bases and the V segment lost 5 bases, leaving 6 bases of the junction unmatched. DNA of the CDR3: TGTGCCAGCAGCCTCGACAGGGTGGCTGGGGCCAACGTCCTGACTTTC. Encoded protein: CASSLDRVAGANVLTF.

V and J are TRBV6-6 and TRBJ2-7, with unresolved D. This CDR3 has 14 residues. The V gene's germline CDR1 is MNHNY and CDR2 SVGAGI (reference sequence). Trimming cost V 8 bases and J 2 bases, with 16 bases left between them. The CDR3 bases are TGTGCCAGCGGAACTGGACCTCCGACCTACGAGCAGTACTTC. It yields the protein CASGTGPPTYEQYF.

This chain connects TRBV20-1 to TRBJ2-7, with D perhaps given as TRBD1 or TRBD2 (5 bases each). V was pared by 3 bases and J by 2 bases, with 17 bases between. There are 15 residues in the CDR3. Germline lookup yields CDR1 DFQATT and CDR2 SNEGSKA (reference sequence). The CDR3 bases are TGCAGTGCTAGTGATCCCGGGACGCTCACCTACGAGCAGTACTTC. It specifies CSASDPGTLTYEQYF.

This clonotype was observed a handful of times. In DNA form, the CDR3 reads TGTGCCAGCAGCTTAGCGTACGGGTCCTACGAGCAGTACTTC. This gives the protein CASSLAYGSYEQYF. The rearrangement joins TRBV7-2 to TRBJ2-7, with D hard to call. This CDR3 comprises 14 residues. The V and J ends lost 0 bases and 1 base respectively, with 7 bases between them. Germline CDR1 SGHTA, CDR2 FQGNSA. The whole variable domain, remainder taken from reference TRBV7-2 and TRBJ2-7, is GAGVSQSPSNKVTEKGKDVELRCDPISGHTALYWYRQSLGQGLEFLIYFQGNSAPDKSGLPSDRFSAERTGGSVSTLTIQRTQQEDSAVYLCASSLAYGSYEQYFGPGTRLTVT.

This clonotype occurred a few times. The rearrangement joins TRBV3-1 to TRBJ1-1; D gene ambiguous. In germline, CDR1 is LGHDT, CDR2 YNNKEL (reference sequence). Trimming took 1 base from V and 6 from J, leaving 3 bases between them. CDR3 size: 11 residues. The CDR3 nucleotides read TGTGCCAGCAGCCAAGTCGCTGAAGCTTTCTTT. It specifies CASSQVAEAFF.

The rearrangement uses TRBV7-9 and TRBJ1-2; D uncertain. This CDR3 is built from 14 residues. V gave up 4 bases and J gave up 2 bases, with 11 bases separating them. Germline CDR1 is SEHNR and CDR2 is FQNEAQ (reference sequence). CDR3 nucleotides: TGTGCCAGCAGCTACGCCGGGATGAACTATGGCTACACCTTC. It codes for CASSYAGMNYGYTF.